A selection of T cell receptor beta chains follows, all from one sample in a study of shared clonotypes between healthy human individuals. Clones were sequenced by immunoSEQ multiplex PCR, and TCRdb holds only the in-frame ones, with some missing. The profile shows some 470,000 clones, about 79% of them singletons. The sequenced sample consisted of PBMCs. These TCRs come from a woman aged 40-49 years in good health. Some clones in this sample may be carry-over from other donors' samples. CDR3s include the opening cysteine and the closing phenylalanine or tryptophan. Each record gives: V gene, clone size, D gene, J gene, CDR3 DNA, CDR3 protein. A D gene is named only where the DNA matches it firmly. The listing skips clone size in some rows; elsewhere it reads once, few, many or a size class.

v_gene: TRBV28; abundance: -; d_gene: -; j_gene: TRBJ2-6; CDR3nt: TGTGCCAGCTCAAAGGGAGGCTCTGGGGCCAACGTCCTGACTTTC; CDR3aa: CASSKGGSGANVLTF
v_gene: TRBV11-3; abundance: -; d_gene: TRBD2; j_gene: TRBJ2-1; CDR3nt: TGTGCCAGCAGCTCCGCGGGGGGTGAGCAGTTCTTC; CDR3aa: CASSSAGGEQFF
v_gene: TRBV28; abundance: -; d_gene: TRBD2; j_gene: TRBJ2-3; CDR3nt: TGTGCCAGCAGCCTAGCGGGAGTTGGCGCAGATACGCAGTATTTT; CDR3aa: CASSLAGVGADTQYF
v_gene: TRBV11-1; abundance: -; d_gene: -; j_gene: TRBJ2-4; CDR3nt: TGTGCCAGCAGCTTCTCTACAGACTTAGCCAAAAACATTCAGTACTTC; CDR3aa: CASSFSTDLAKNIQYF
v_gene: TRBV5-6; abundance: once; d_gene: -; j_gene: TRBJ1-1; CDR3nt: TGTGCCAGCAGCTTAGTCACAGGGAGGACTGAAGCTTTCTTT; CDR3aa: CASSLVTGRTEAFF
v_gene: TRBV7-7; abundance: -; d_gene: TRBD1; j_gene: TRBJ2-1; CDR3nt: TGTGCCAGCAGCCCGGACAGGGGTTCCAATGAGCAGTTCTTC; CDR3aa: CASSPDRGSNEQFF
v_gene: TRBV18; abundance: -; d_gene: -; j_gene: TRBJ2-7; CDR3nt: TGTGCCAGCTCACCCCGGTCTGGGTACGAGCAGTACTTC; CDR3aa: CASSPRSGYEQYF
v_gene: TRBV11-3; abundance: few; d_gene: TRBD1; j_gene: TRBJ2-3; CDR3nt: TGTGCCAGCAGCCTGGGCTACGGACAGGGGCCAGATACGCAGTATTTT; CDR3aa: CASSLGYGQGPDTQYF
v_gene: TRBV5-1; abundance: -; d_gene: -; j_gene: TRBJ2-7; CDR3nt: TGCGCCAGCAGCTTGGGTGGGGTCGGCTACGAGCAGTACTTC; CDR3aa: CASSLGGVGYEQYF
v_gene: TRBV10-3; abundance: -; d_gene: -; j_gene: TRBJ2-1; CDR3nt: TGTGCCATCAGTGAGTCGGACAATGAGCAGTTCTTC; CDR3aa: CAISESDNEQFF
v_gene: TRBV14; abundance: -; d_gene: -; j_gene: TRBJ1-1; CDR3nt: TGTGCCGGCAGCCAACTTGCCTGGAACACTGAAGCTTTCTTT; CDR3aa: CAGSQLAWNTEAFF
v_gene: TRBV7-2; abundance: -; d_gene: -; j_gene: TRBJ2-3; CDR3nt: TGTGCCAGCAGCCATGAGAGAGGGGGTCATGCAGATACGCAGTATTTT; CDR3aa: CASSHERGGHADTQYF
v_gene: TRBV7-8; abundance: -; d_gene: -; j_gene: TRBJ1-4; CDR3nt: TGTGCCAGCAGCTCAAACAGGGTTTCAGAAAAACTGTTTTTT; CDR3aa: CASSSNRVSEKLFF
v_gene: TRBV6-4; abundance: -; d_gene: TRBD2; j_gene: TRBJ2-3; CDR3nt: TGTGCCAGCAGTCCGGGGGAGGGCCGGGGCACAGATACGCAGTATTTT; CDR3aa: CASSPGEGRGTDTQYF
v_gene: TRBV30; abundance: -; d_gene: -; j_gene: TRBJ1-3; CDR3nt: TGTGCCTGGGATAGGGATTCTGGAAACACCATATATTTT; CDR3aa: CAWDRDSGNTIYF
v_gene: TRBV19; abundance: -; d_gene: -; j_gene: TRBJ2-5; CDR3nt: TGTGCCAGTAGCCGCACTGCCGGTGAGACCCAGTACTTC; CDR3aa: CASSRTAGETQYF
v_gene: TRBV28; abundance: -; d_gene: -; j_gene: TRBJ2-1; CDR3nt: TGTGCCAGCAGTTTACTGGCGGGGAGGGGGGTTGAGCAGTTCTTC; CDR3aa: CASSLLAGRGVEQFF
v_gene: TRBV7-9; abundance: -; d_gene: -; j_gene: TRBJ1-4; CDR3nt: TGTGCCAGCAGCTCTGCGGACGTGGGGGATGAAAAACTGTTTTTT; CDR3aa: CASSSADVGDEKLFF
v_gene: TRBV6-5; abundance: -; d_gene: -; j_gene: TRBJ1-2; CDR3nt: TGTGCCAGCAGTTACTCGGGAGGGGATGCCTACACCTTC; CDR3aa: CASSYSGGDAYTF
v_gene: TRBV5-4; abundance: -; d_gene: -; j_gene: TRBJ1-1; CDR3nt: TGTGCCAGCAGCCTGAAATTGACCGGGGGCAGTGCTGAAGCTTTCTTT; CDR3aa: CASSLKLTGGSAEAFF
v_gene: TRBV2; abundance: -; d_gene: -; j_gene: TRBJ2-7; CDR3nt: TGTGCCAGCAGTGGTTGGGGGAACTACGAGCAGTACTTC; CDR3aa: CASSGWGNYEQYF
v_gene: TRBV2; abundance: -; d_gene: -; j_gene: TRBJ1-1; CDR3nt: TGTGCCAGCATTGTGGGTCTGGGGAGGGTTGAAGCTTTCTTT; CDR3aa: CASIVGLGRVEAFF
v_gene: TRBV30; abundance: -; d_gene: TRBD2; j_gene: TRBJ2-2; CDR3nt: TGTGCCCTAAATTCCTTAGCGGGAGTGGCCGGGGAGCTGTTTTTT; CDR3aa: CALNSLAGVAGELFF
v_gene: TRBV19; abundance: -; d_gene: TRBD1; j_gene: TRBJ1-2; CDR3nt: TGTGCCAGTAGTAACTACAGGGGGCGCAACTATGGCTACACCTTC; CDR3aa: CASSNYRGRNYGYTF
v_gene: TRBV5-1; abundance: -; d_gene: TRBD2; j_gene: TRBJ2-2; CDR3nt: TGCGCCAGCAGCGCGACCGGGACTAGCGGGTATATGGGGACCGGGGAGCTGTTTTTT; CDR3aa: CASSATGTSGYMGTGELFF
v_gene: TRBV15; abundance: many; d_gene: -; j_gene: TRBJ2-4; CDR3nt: TGTGCCACCAGCAGAGGACGACAGAAAAGCAAAAACATTCAGTACTTC; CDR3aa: CATSRGRQKSKNIQYF
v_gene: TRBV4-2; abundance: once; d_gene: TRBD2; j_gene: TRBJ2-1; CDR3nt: TGTGCCAGCAGCCAAGACCCTCTAGCGGCTACCTACAATGAGCAGTTCTTC; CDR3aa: CASSQDPLAATYNEQFF
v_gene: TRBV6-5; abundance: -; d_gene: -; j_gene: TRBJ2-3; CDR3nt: TGTGCCAGCAGTTACTCAGGGCCCGATACGCAGTATTTT; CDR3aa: CASSYSGPDTQYF
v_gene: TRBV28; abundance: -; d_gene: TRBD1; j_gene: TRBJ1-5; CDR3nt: TGTGCCACGGGGCGACAGGGTGTCAATCAGCCCCAGCATTTT; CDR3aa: CATGRQGVNQPQHF
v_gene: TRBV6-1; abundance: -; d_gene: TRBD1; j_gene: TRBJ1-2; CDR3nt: TGTGCCAGCAGTGAAGGGAGCCCAGGGGGGCTATATGGCTACACCTTC; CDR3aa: CASSEGSPGGLYGYTF
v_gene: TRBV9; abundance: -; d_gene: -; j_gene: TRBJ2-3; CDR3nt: TGTGCCAGCAGCGCACCAACAGGGATGGCCACAGATACGCAGTATTTT; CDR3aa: CASSAPTGMATDTQYF
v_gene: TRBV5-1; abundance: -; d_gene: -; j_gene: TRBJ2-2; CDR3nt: TGCGCCAGCAGCTTGGAGGGAACCGGGGAGCTGTTTTTT; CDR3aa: CASSLEGTGELFF
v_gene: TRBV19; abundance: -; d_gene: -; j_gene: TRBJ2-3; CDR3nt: TGTGCCAGTAGTATTCTACAGGGAGTCACAGATACGCAGTATTTT; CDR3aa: CASSILQGVTDTQYF
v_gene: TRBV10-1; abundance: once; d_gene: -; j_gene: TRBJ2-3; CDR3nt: TGCGCCAGCCACCCCAGCAGCCCCGATCGCACAGATACGCAGTATTTT; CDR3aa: CASHPSSPDRTDTQYF
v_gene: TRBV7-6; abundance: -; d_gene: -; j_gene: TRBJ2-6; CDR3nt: TGTGCCAGCAGCTTCTCCGGGGCCAACGTCCTGACTTTC; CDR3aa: CASSFSGANVLTF
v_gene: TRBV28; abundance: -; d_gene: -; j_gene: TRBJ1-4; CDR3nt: TGTGCCAGCAGTACTACGACAGGTTTTTCCCTTAGAGGGCTGTTTTTT; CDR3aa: CASSTTTGFSLRGLFF
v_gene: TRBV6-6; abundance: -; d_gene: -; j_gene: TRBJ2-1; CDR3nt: TGTGCCAGCAGTTACTCTACCTACAATGAGCAGTTCTTC; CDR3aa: CASSYSTYNEQFF
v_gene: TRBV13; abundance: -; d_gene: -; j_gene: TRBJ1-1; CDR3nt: TGTGCCAGCAGCACGGGACACCTGAACACTGAAGCTTTCTTT; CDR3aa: CASSTGHLNTEAFF
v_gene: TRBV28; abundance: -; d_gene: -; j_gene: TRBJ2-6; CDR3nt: TGTGCCAGCAGTAGGACTCGTCCCTCTGGGGCCAACGTCCTGACTTTC; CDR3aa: CASSRTRPSGANVLTF
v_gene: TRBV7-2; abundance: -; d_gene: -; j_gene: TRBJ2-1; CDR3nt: TGTGCCAGCAGCTTAGTCGGGTCTGTCAATGAGCAGTTCTTC; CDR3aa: CASSLVGSVNEQFF
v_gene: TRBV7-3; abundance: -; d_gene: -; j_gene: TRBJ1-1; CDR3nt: TGTGCCAGCAGCCAGGGGCCTCGCGGGAACACTGAAGCTTTCTTT; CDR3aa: CASSQGPRGNTEAFF
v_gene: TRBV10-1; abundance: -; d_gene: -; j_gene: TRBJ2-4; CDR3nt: TGCGCCAAAACGGTCAAAAACATTCAGTACTTC; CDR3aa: CAKTVKNIQYF
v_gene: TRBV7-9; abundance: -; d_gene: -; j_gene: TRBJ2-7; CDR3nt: TGTGCCAGCAGCGCTCTGGACGAGCAGTACTTC; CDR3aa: CASSALDEQYF
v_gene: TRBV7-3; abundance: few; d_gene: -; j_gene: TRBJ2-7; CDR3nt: TGTGCCAGCAGTCCAGGGACCGCAGAATACGAGCAGTACTTC; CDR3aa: CASSPGTAEYEQYF
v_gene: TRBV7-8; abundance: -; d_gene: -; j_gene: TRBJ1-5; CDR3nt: TGTGCCAGCAGCTTAGGCTGGTCGAATCAGCCCCAGCATTTT; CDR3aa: CASSLGWSNQPQHF
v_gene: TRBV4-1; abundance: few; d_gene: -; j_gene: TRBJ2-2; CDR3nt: TGCGCCAGCAGCCATGGCAGAGGTGGGGAACTCACCGGGGAGCTGTTTTTT; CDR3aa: CASSHGRGGELTGELFF
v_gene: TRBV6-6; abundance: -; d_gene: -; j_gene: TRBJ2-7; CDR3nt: TGTGCCAGCGGGTCCGGACAGTCCTACGAGCAGTACTTC; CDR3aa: CASGSGQSYEQYF
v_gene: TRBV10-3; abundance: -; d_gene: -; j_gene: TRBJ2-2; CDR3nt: TGTGCCATCAGTGAGGGGGCGCGCACCGGGGAGCTGTTTTTT; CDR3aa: CAISEGARTGELFF
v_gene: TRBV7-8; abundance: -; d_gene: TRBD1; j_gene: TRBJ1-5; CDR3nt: TGTGCCAGCAGCTTGCTGACAGGGGGCTATAGCAATCAGCCCCAGCATTTT; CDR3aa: CASSLLTGGYSNQPQHF
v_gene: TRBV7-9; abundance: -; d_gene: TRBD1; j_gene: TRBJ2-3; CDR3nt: TGTGCCAGCAGCTTTGGGACAGGGGCAGATACGCAGTATTTT; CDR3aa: CASSFGTGADTQYF
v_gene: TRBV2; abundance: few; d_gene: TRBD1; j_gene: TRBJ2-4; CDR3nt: TGTGCCAGCAGTGATCCCAACGAGGCAGGGGGCATTCAGTACTTC; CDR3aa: CASSDPNEAGGIQYF